This TCR beta chain is from a study of cytomegalovirus exposure and HLA in healthy donors. From germline, CDR1 is KGHSH and CDR2 LQKENI. This CDR3 is 14 amino acids long. Trimming shortened V by 2 bases and J by 5 bases, and 12 bases separated the two germline ends. In the PCR, 60 Vbeta and 13 Jbeta primers were used. TCRdb's copy holds only in-frame clones and misses some; the assay was immunoSEQ multiplex PCR. Its listing shows about 48,000 clones. The rearrangement joins TRBV18 to TRBJ1-1, with TRBD1 as a possible D gene (5 bases). The sequence was collected from a woman between 40 and 50 years old in good health and CMV-seronegative. Sequencing input: PBMCs. CDR3 in amino acids: CASSPSVRDTEAFF. In DNA form, the CDR3 reads TGTGCCAGCTCACCATCAGTCAGGGATACTGAAGCTTTCTTT.